Detailed here is one T cell receptor beta chain. No antigen is known for it. These data belong to a study of T cell responses to AZD1222 COVID-19 vaccine. Study findings and constraints: The reported proportion of spike-specific TCRs targeting unmutated variant regions was nearly half.

Profiling relied on immunoSEQ multiplex PCR, and the TCRdb table lists in-frame clones only, not all of them. The sample records roughly 120,000 clones, roughly 85% being singletons. The material was peripheral blood, obtained 28 days after the second AZD1222 dose. This TCR came from an adult who received the AZD1222 COVID-19 vaccine.

The CDR3 nucleotides read TGTGCCAGCAGCCTAGAGGGGTTCGCTGAAGCTTTCTTT. Translating gives CASSLEGFAEAFF. The rearrangement uses TRBV7-9 and TRBJ1-1, with D possibly being TRBD1 (5 bases). The germline CDR1 and CDR2 sequences are SEHNR and FQNEAQ (reference sequence). The V gene lost 5 bases and the J gene lost 6 bases, with 13 bases spanning the gap. The CDR3 extends over 13 amino acids.